This T cell receptor beta chain comes out of a study of a mutant IDH1 vaccine in newly diagnosed glioma. The time point here: week 35, safety follow-up. Vaccinated patients received 300 ug of mutant IDH1 20-mer peptide per dose, with topical imiquimod. Method: immunoSEQ multiplex PCR; TCRdb's copy keeps in-frame clones and lacks some. This sample has about 60,000 clones; 85% to 90% occur once, and the top ten carry 1.5% to 2%. This clone is classed as medium-sized (0.01 to 0.1%). Its antigen is undetermined. This CDR3 is 12 amino acids long. From germline, CDR1 is SNHLY and CDR2 FYNNEI. V was trimmed by 5 bases and J by 9 bases, leaving 14 bases between them.

The rearrangement uses TRBV2 and TRBJ2-7, with D hard to call. Material: PBMCs, obtained from a glioma patient whose treatment included an IDH1 peptide vaccine. This TCR derives from a man aged 35 to 55 with glioma. The CDR3, as DNA: TGTGCCAGCAGTCCGTCCCCGTCCGGGCAGTACTTC. Encoded protein: CASSPSPSGQYF.